Below, 16 T cell receptor beta chains from the same sample are listed, as sequenced in a study of T cells after yellow fever vaccination. TCRdb recomputed calls from the 5' RACE reads with MiXCR, one row per CDR3 protein. The table lists just over 250,000 distinct CDR3 sequences, about 5.2% of them singletons, with about 3.5% in the top ten. This specimen consisted of CD4+ T cells sorted from PBMCs, obtained on the day of the yellow fever booster vaccination. These receptor sequences come from a man between 18 and 29 years old who received the YFV17D yellow fever vaccine.

This sequence joins TRBV5-6 and TRBJ1-3; perhaps TRBD1 as D (6 bases). The V end was cut by 0 bases, the J end by 4 bases, with 8 bases between. Germline V gene sequence: CDR1 SGHDT, CDR2 YYEEEE. The CDR3 covers 14 residues. In DNA, the CDR3 is TGTGCCAGCAGCTTGGCAGGGGTCGGAAACACCATATATTTT. Translated: CASSLAGVGNTIYF.

The chain is built from TRBV20-1 and TRBJ2-1, with D perhaps matching TRBD1 (6 bases). The CDR3 extends over 12 amino acids. The V and J ends lost 7 bases and 3 bases respectively, with 10 bases between them. Per the germline V gene, CDR1 is DFQATT and CDR2 is SNEGSKA (reference sequence). CDR3 DNA: TGCAGTGTCCGACAGGACTACAATGAGCAGTTCTTC. Protein product: CSVRQDYNEQFF.

This clonotype was recorded at least ten times. This chain links TRBV6-5 with TRBJ2-6; D assignment may be TRBD1 or TRBD2 (5 bases each). Germline V gene lookup returns CDR1 MNHEY and CDR2 SVGAGI. The CDR3 spans 17 residues. Trimming pared 7 bases from V and 3 bases from J, leaving 19 bases between. In nucleotides, the CDR3 is TGTGCCAGCAAGGGACGGTCGCTGCGGAGTGGGGCCAACGTCCTGACTTTC. The encoded protein is CASKGRSLRSGANVLTF.

This clonotype came up a few times. This sequence joins TRBV18 and TRBJ1-2; the D is unclear. V was cut by 2 bases and J by 6 bases, with 10 bases left in between. This CDR3 has 13 amino acids. The germline gives CDR1 KGHSH, CDR2 LQKENI. In nucleotides, the CDR3 is TGTGCCAGCTCACCAAGGGAATTCAATGGCTACACCTTC. Encoded protein: CASSPREFNGYTF. Together with reference TRBV18 and TRBJ1-2, the CDR3 gives the full variable domain: NAGVMQNPRHLVRRRGQEARLRCSPMKGHSHVYWYRQLPEEGLKFMVYLQKENIIDESGMPKERFSAEFPKEGPSILRIQQVVRGDSAAYFCASSPREFNGYTFGSGTRLTVV.

The gene calls are TRBV19 and TRBJ1-5; TRBD1 matches 7 bases. Germline V CDR1 and CDR2: LNHDA, SQIVND (reference sequence). This CDR3 is 15 amino acids long. V dropped 2 bases and J dropped 2; count of bases not matched to a gene: 3. The CDR3: CASSIPGQGNQPQHF. CDR3 in DNA: TGTGCCAGTAGTATACCAGGACAGGGCAATCAGCCCCAGCATTTT.

This clonotype has ten or more counts. The chain uses TRBV27 and TRBJ2-5, with 8 bases identical to TRBD1. The J segment lost 6 bases and the V segment lost 0 bases, leaving 6 bases of the junction unmatched. The CDR3 is 15 residues long. Germline CDR1 is MNHEY and CDR2 is SMNVEV (reference sequence). CDR3 sequence (DNA): TGTGCCAGCAGTTTATCCGCAGGGGGCTGGAAGACCCAGTACTTC. Translating gives CASSLSAGGWKTQYF.

In this sample, this clonotype turned up a few times. The rearrangement joins TRBV12-3 or TRBV12-4 to TRBJ1-4; D uncertain. The CDR3 runs to 14 residues. Trimming removed 2 bases from V and 7 bases from J, with 11 bases in between. The CDR3 loop reads CASSLRGSFEKLFF. The CDR3 DNA is TGTGCCAGCAGTTTACGGGGATCCTTTGAAAAACTGTTTTTT.

This clonotype has at least ten counts. V is TRBV12-3 or TRBV12-4 and J is TRBJ1-1, with D possibly TRBD1 on 5 matching bases. The V end was cut by 5 bases, the J end by 6 bases, with 16 bases between. CDR3 size: 14 residues. CDR3 sequence reads: CASSRLLGGAEAFF. The CDR3 DNA sequence: TGTGCCAGCAGTAGACTTCTTGGGGGAGCTGAAGCTTTCTTT.

In this sample, this clonotype turned up a few times. The rearrangement links TRBV20-1 to TRBJ2-5; 10 bases align to TRBD2. CDR1 DFQATT and CDR2 SNEGSKA come from the germline V gene (reference sequence). CDR3 length: 17 amino acids. The trim removed 3 bases at V and 5 bases at J, leaving 15 bases unmatched. CDR3 loop: CSASPGTSAPRGETQYF. The CDR3 DNA reads TGCAGTGCTAGTCCCGGGACTAGCGCTCCCCGGGGGGAGACCCAGTACTTC.

J is TRBJ1-5 and V is TRBV21-1; the tabulated D call, TRBD1, remains unverified against the DNA. TRBV21-1 is flagged as a pseudogene. This CDR3 spans 12 amino acids. The DNA for the CDR3 is TGTGCCAGCAGCGACAGGGTGAAACCCCAGCATTTT. This encodes CASSDRVKPQHF.

This chain connects TRBV7-8 to TRBJ1-5; D ambiguous. CDR1 SGHVS and CDR2 FQNEAQ come from the germline V gene. V lost 5 bases and J lost 2, with 13 bases in between. CDR3 length equals 15 residues. Here the CDR3 DNA reads TGTGCCAGCAGCCCGAGGGTATGGGGCAATCAGCCCCAGCATTTT. This encodes CASSPRVWGNQPQHF. The whole variable domain, remainder taken from reference TRBV7-8 and TRBJ1-5, is GAGVSQSPRYKVAKRGQDVALRCDPISGHVSLFWYQQALGQGPEFLTYFQNEAQLDKSGLPSDRFFAERPEGSVSTLKIQRTQQEDSAVYLCASSPRVWGNQPQHFGDGTRLSIL.

This chain links TRBV18 with TRBJ2-1, with 12 bases that match TRBD1. V was pared by 3 bases and J by 8 bases, with 5 bases of the junction left unmatched. Germline V gene data show CDR1 as KGHSH and CDR2 as LQKENI. The CDR3 covers 15 residues. This CDR3 is CASSPRGQGAHEQFF. CDR3 nucleotides: TGTGCCAGCTCACCGAGGGGACAGGGGGCGCATGAGCAGTTCTTC.

The CDR3 nucleotides read TGCAGTGTCTTAGACAGTGGAAATGAAAAACTGTTTTTT. Amino acids: CSVLDSGNEKLFF. The chain couples TRBV20-1 to TRBJ1-4; possibly TRBD1 for D (5 bases). Trimming shortened V by 7 bases and J by 5 bases, and 14 bases separated the two germline ends. The germline CDR1 and CDR2 sequences are DFQATT and SNEGSKA (reference sequence). This CDR3 spans 13 amino acids.

This clonotype was seen a handful of times. This chain uses TRBV10-3 with TRBJ1-5, with unresolved D. CDR1 is ENHRY, CDR2 SYGVKD, per germline. This CDR3 region has 16 residues. V shed 0 bases and J shed 4 bases, with 13 bases lying between them. The CDR3 spells CAISESGPNLNQPQHF. CDR3 coding DNA: TGTGCCATCAGTGAGTCGGGTCCCAACCTAAATCAGCCCCAGCATTTT.

In this sample, this clonotype turned up a few times. V is TRBV3-1 and J is TRBJ2-7; D gene unclear. V was shortened by 1 base and J by 0 bases, with 7 bases between the two germline ends. The germline V gene encodes CDR1 LGHDT and CDR2 YNNKEL (reference sequence). The CDR3 spans 14 residues. The CDR3 DNA reads TGTGCCAGCAGCCAAGTACGGAGCTCCTACGAGCAGTACTTC. Translating gives CASSQVRSSYEQYF.

This clonotype was observed a few times. The CDR3 protein is CASSLPSVGAGNYGYTF. CDR3 DNA sequence: TGTGCCAGCAGCTTGCCGTCCGTGGGGGCGGGTAACTATGGCTACACCTTC. The gene calls are TRBV5-5 and TRBJ1-2, with a weak D call TRBD1 (6 bases). The germline V gene has CDR1 SGHKS and CDR2 YYEKEE (reference sequence). This CDR3 spans 17 amino acids. The V gene lost 1 base and the J gene lost 1 base, with 17 bases spanning the gap.